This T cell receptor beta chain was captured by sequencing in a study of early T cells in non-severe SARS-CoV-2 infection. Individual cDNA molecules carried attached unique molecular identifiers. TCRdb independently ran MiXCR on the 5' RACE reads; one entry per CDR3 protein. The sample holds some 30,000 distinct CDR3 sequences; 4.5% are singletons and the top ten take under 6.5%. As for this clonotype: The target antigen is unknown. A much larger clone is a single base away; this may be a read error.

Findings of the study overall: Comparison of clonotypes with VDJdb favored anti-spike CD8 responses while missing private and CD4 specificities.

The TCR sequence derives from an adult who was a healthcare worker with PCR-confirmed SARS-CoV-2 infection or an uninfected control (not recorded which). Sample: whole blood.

The CDR3 protein is CASSPQETGTEAFF. The CDR3 region has the DNA TGTGCCAGCTCACCCCAGGAGACTGGCACTGAAGCTTTCTTT. V gene TRBV18 combines with J gene TRBJ1-1; D remains unclear. The ends were cut back, 3 bases at V and 4 bases at J, with 12 bases in the middle. The germline V gene encodes CDR1 KGHSH and CDR2 LQKENI. This CDR3 is built from 14 residues.